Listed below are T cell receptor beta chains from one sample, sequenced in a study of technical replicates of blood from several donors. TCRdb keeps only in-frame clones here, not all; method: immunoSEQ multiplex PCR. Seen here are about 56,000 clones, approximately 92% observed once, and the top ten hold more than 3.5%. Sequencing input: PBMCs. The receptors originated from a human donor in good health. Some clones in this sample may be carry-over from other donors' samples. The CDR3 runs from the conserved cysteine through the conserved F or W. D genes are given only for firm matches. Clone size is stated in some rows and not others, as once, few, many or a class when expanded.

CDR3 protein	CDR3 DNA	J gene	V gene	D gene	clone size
CASSLGEARGNTIYF	TGTGCCAGCAGCTTAGGGGAGGCCAGGGGAAACACCATATATTTT	TRBJ1-3	TRBV7-6	NA	NA
CASSPWTSLITGELFF	TGTGCCAGCAGCCCCTGGACATCACTGATCACCGGGGAGCTGTTTTTT	TRBJ2-2	TRBV7-9	NA	NA
CASSQEEGAGGNTIYF	TGCGCCAGCAGCCAAGAAGAGGGGGCAGGCGGAAACACCATATATTTT	TRBJ1-3	TRBV4-3	TRBD1	NA
CASRSSGGAENEQFF	TGCGCCAGCAGGTCTAGCGGGGGGGCGGAAAATGAGCAGTTCTTC	TRBJ2-1	TRBV5-1	TRBD2	NA
CSALAGFGNTIYF	TGCAGCGCCCTCGCCGGTTTTGGAAACACCATATATTTT	TRBJ1-3	TRBV29-1	NA	few
CASSLGQGAVTDTQYF	TGTGCCAGCAGCTTAGGCCAGGGGGCTGTCACAGATACGCAGTATTTT	TRBJ2-3	TRBV7-9	TRBD1	NA
CTSTRVNEQFF	TGCACCAGCACCCGCGTCAATGAGCAGTTCTTC	TRBJ2-1	TRBV1	NA	once
CASSLMAREENEQFF	TGTGCCAGCAGCTTAATGGCGCGGGAGGAAAATGAGCAGTTCTTC	TRBJ2-1	TRBV7-3	TRBD2	NA
CASSQVWDLNTEAFF	TGCGCCAGCAGCCAAGTCTGGGACTTGAACACTGAAGCTTTCTTT	TRBJ1-1	TRBV4-1	NA	NA
CSVDGLATHNEQFF	TGCAGCGTTGACGGCCTAGCAACCCACAATGAGCAGTTCTTC	TRBJ2-1	TRBV29-1	NA	NA
CASSRRTSGSTDTQYF	TGTGCCAGCTCACGACGGACTAGCGGGAGCACAGATACGCAGTATTTT	TRBJ2-3	TRBV18	TRBD2	NA
CASSPQGDGYTF	TGTGCCAGCAGTCCACAGGGAGATGGCTACACCTTC	TRBJ1-2	TRBV2	NA	NA
CASSLTGTVLNEKLFF	TGTGCCAGCAGCTTGACAGGGACGGTCCTAAATGAAAAACTGTTTTTT	TRBJ1-4	TRBV7-9	TRBD1	NA
CASSWGDPTGELFF	TGTGCCAGCAGTTGGGGCGACCCCACCGGGGAGCTGTTTTTT	TRBJ2-2	TRBV11-3	NA	NA
CASSFKQGSYGYTF	TGTGCCAGCAGCTTTAAACAGGGGTCCTATGGCTACACCTTC	TRBJ1-2	TRBV7-2	TRBD1	NA
CASSRRDRVAEQYF	TGTGCCAGCAGCCGCCGGGACAGGGTCGCCGAGCAGTACTTC	TRBJ2-7	TRBV7-9	TRBD1	NA
CASGKTGTTGNTIYF	TGTGCCAGCGGCAAGACAGGGACCACTGGAAACACCATATATTTT	TRBJ1-3	TRBV7-2	TRBD1	NA
CASSAGQLLNTEAFF	TGTGCCAGCAGCGCGGGACAGCTATTGAACACTGAAGCTTTCTTT	TRBJ1-1	TRBV7-9	TRBD1	NA
CAWPGLEQYF	TGTGCCTGGCCAGGGCTCGAGCAGTACTTC	TRBJ2-7	TRBV30	NA	NA
CASSPTGQGGSEQFF	TGTGCCAGCTCACCTACAGGACAGGGGGGATCTGAGCAGTTCTTC	TRBJ2-1	TRBV18	TRBD1	NA
CAISESGRGNSPLHF	TGTGCCATCAGTGAGTCGGGCCGGGGGAATTCACCCCTCCACTTT	TRBJ1-6	TRBV10-3	NA	NA
CASSQERGSGKETQYF	TGTGCCAGCAGCCAAGAACGGGGTAGCGGGAAAGAGACCCAGTACTTC	TRBJ2-5	TRBV4-2	TRBD2	NA
CSGGGGSQETQYF	TGCAGCGGTGGAGGTGGCAGCCAAGAGACCCAGTACTTC	TRBJ2-5	TRBV29-1	NA	NA
CAWTQGYGYTF	TGTGCCTGGACACAGGGTTATGGCTACACCTTC	TRBJ1-2	TRBV30	NA	NA
CASSPTLDRDNTEAFF	TGTGCCAGCAGCCCTACCTTAGACAGAGACAACACTGAAGCTTTCTTT	TRBJ1-1	TRBV5-4	NA	NA
CASSLNSGYTEAFF	TGTGCCAGCAGCCTTAACAGCGGTTACACTGAAGCTTTCTTT	TRBJ1-1	TRBV4-2	NA	NA
CASQWAGNNEQFF	TGTGCCTCTCAGTGGGCGGGGAACAATGAGCAGTTCTTC	TRBJ2-1	TRBV2	NA	once
CASSQARPDTQYF	TGTGCCAGCAGCCAAGCGAGGCCAGATACGCAGTATTTT	TRBJ2-3	TRBV4-2	NA	NA
CASRLAGYTGELFF	TGTGCCAGCAGACTAGCGGGGTACACCGGGGAGCTGTTTTTT	TRBJ2-2	TRBV6-5	TRBD2	NA
CASSDPGGLSTDTQYF	TGTGCCAGTAGTGATCCCGGTGGGCTTAGCACAGATACGCAGTATTTT	TRBJ2-3	TRBV6-1	NA	NA
CASSLSGTGGQDTQYF	TGCGCCAGCAGCTTGTCGGGGACAGGGGGTCAAGATACGCAGTATTTT	TRBJ2-3	TRBV5-1	TRBD1	NA
CASSQDYGTGDLSDTEAFF	TGTGCCAGCAGCCAAGATTACGGGACAGGGGATTTATCGGACACTGAAGCTTTCTTT	TRBJ1-1	TRBV4-2	TRBD1	NA
CASSSETGRLNEKLFF	TGTGCCAGCAGTTCCGAGACAGGGAGGCTAAATGAAAAACTGTTTTTT	TRBJ1-4	TRBV6-5	TRBD1	once
CASSISGSVETQYF	TGTGCCAGCAGTATCAGCGGGAGTGTTGAGACCCAGTACTTC	TRBJ2-5	TRBV25-1	TRBD2	once
CASSAGTVPKETQYF	TGTGCCAGCAGTGCCGGGACAGTTCCCAAAGAGACCCAGTACTTC	TRBJ2-5	TRBV9	TRBD1	NA
CASSLVQSNQPQHF	TGTGCCAGCAGTTTAGTACAGTCCAATCAGCCCCAGCATTTT	TRBJ1-5	TRBV6-1	NA	NA
CASSLGGFDGDTQYF	TGTGCCAGCAGCTTAGGAGGGTTTGATGGAGATACGCAGTATTTT	TRBJ2-3	TRBV7-9	NA	NA
CASSLVGSGRAGYEQYF	TGCGCCAGCAGCTTGGTGGGTAGCGGGAGGGCTGGCTACGAGCAGTACTTC	TRBJ2-7	TRBV5-1	TRBD2	NA
CASRDGLFYGYTF	TGTGCCAGCAGGGACGGACTATTCTATGGCTACACCTTC	TRBJ1-2	TRBV6-1	NA	NA
CASSRPTSGNLLGELFF	TGTGCCAGCTCACGACCGACTAGCGGGAATCTGCTCGGGGAGCTGTTTTTT	TRBJ2-2	TRBV18	TRBD2	once
CASSQPTGASYEQYF	TGCGCCAGCAGCCAACCCACAGGGGCCAGCTACGAGCAGTACTTC	TRBJ2-7	TRBV4-1	TRBD1	NA
CASSSLITGTGYETQYF	TGTGCCAGCAGCTCTCTAATCACCGGGACAGGGTACGAGACCCAGTACTTC	TRBJ2-5	TRBV7-2	TRBD1	NA
CASSLGTSGSHEQFF	TGTGCCAGCAGCTTGGGGACTAGCGGGAGTCATGAGCAGTTCTTC	TRBJ2-1	TRBV7-3	TRBD2	NA
CASSARQGFSEAFF	TGTGCCAGCAGTGCGCGACAGGGATTCAGTGAAGCTTTCTTT	TRBJ1-1	TRBV27	TRBD1	NA
CASRGMGGLENTIYF	TGTGCCAGCAGGGGTATGGGGGGGCTTGAAAACACCATATATTTT	TRBJ1-3	TRBV27	NA	few
CASGLGGQGQAQQYF	TGTGCTAGTGGTTTAGGTGGGCAGGGCCAAGCCCAGCAGTACTTC	TRBJ2-7	TRBV12-5	NA	NA